The next 29 T cell receptor beta chains were all read from a single sample in a study of T cells in Graves' hyperthyroidism and ophthalmopathy. Amplification targeted TCR beta CDR3 regions from RNA transcripts. The HTBI primer set served for first-round RT-PCR of the TCR CDR3. TCRdb analysed the multiplex PCR reads with MiXCR anew, one entry per CDR3 protein. The table shows some 380,000 distinct CDR3 sequences, with roughly 13% occurring only once. Sequences were obtained from blood. The receptors derive from a man between 25 and 39 years old with Graves' hyperthyroidism that later progressed to Graves' ophthalmopathy.

This clonotype has at least ten counts. The chain uses TRBV6-1 and TRBJ2-1, with 8 bases aligning to TRBD2. The CDR3 has 17 residues. V lost 5 bases and J lost 7; bases outside the gene matches: 16. Germline CDR1 MNHNS, CDR2 SASEGT. The CDR3 sequence is CASSSPSSGGFWNEQFF. The DNA of the CDR3 is TGTGCCAGCAGTTCACCTAGTTCGGGGGGGTTTTGGAATGAGCAGTTCTTC.

This clonotype was found a few times. The rearrangement links TRBV28 to TRBJ2-7, with a weak D call TRBD2 (5 bases). Looked up from germline, CDR1 is MDHEN and CDR2 is SYDVKM. This CDR3 contains 15 residues. The V gene lost 7 bases and the J gene lost 5 bases, with 21 bases spanning the gap. CDR3 bases: TGTGCCAGCACGACCCTTAGAGGAACTAGTCACGAGCAGTACTTC. Translated: CASTTLRGTSHEQYF.

This clonotype showed up just once. Germline is not matched at one junction end, which may reflect a read error. The V call is TRBV7-7, the J call TRBJ2-7, with a weak D call TRBD2 (6 bases). The CDR3 is made up of 14 amino acids. Germline loops: CDR1 SSHAT, CDR2 FNYEAQ (reference sequence). The CDR3 spells CASSLTGTAGEQYF. DNA for the CDR3: TGTGCTAGCAGCCTCACCGGGACCGCGGGGGAGCAGTACTTC.

This clonotype came up a few times. V is TRBV28 and J is TRBJ2-7; 8 nucleotides line up with TRBD2. Germline loops: CDR1 MDHEN, CDR2 SYDVKM. This CDR3 contains 14 residues. J was trimmed by 5 bases and V by 5 bases; bases with no gene match: 8. This CDR3 is CASSTGGFRNEQYF. DNA for the CDR3: TGTGCCAGCAGTACGGGGGGGTTTAGGAACGAGCAGTACTTC. Full variable domain (remainder filled in from reference TRBV28 and TRBJ2-7): DVKVTQSSRYLVKRTGEKVFLECVQDMDHENMFWYRQDPGLGLRLIYFSYDVKMKEKGDIPEGYSVSREKKERFSLILESASTNQTSMYLCASSTGGFRNEQYFGPGTRLTVT.

The chain carries TRBV15 and TRBJ2-3; the match to TRBD2 covers 9 bases. Trimming at V came to 0 bases and at J to 1 base, leaving 5 bases not matched to a gene. CDR1 and CDR2 (germline): LNHNV, YYDKDF (reference sequence). This CDR3 contains 17 residues. CDR3 sequence (DNA): TGTGCCACCAGCAGAGATTCCCTAGCGGGGCGCACAGATACGCAGTATTTT. Amino acid sequence: CATSRDSLAGRTDTQYF. Filled out from reference TRBV15 and TRBJ2-3, the complete variable domain reads DAMVIQNPRYQVTQFGKPVTLSCSQTLNHNVMYWYQQKSSQAPKLLFHYYDKDFNNEADTPDNFQSRRPNTSFCFLDIRSPGLGDTAMYLCATSRDSLAGRTDTQYFGPGTRLTVL.

V gene TRBV6-1 combines with J gene TRBJ2-5; 8 nucleotides agree with TRBD2. CDR1 is MNHNS, CDR2 SASEGT, per germline. The CDR3 has 16 amino acids. Germline trimming cut 6 bases from V and 2 bases from J; bases unmatched to any gene: 11. The CDR3 DNA is TGTGCCAGCAGCCCGCCGGGGGGGCGATCACAAGAGACCCAGTACTTC. Encoded protein: CASSPPGGRSQETQYF.

This clonotype was counted many times. The genes are TRBV6-5 and TRBJ1-6; D gene uncertain. The ends were cut back, 0 bases at V and 9 bases at J, with 9 bases in the middle. The CDR3 length is 14 residues. CDR1 and CDR2 (germline): MNHEY, SVGAGI. CDR3 sequence: CASSYSSGISPLHF. In nucleotides, the CDR3 is TGTGCCAGCAGTTACTCGTCTGGGATTTCACCCCTCCACTTT.

This clonotype was seen a few times. DNA of the CDR3: TGTGCCAGCAACTCGGGGGAGTCCTACAATGAGCAGTTCTTC. This gives the protein CASNSGESYNEQFF. The rearrangement uses TRBV9 and TRBJ2-1, with D maybe TRBD2 (6 bases). Germline CDR1 reads SGDLS; CDR2 reads YYNGEE. Trimming took 6 bases from V and 1 from J, leaving 11 bases between them. The CDR3 consists of 14 residues.

The CDR3 region is CASSFISIRGEYEQYF. The CDR3 coding sequence is TGTGCCAGCAGCTTTATAAGTATCAGGGGAGAGTACGAGCAGTACTTC. This chain uses TRBV7-9 with TRBJ2-7; a weak D match, TRBD1 (6 bases). Germline V CDR1 and CDR2: SEHNR, FQNEAQ (reference sequence). The CDR3 is made up of 16 amino acids. V was shortened by 3 bases and J by 4 bases, with 19 bases between the two germline ends.

This clonotype was counted only a few times. Only one base separates this from a far larger clonotype, so it likely reflects a read error. The chain recombines TRBV7-9 with TRBJ1-1; no clear D gene. The V and J ends lost 5 bases and 1 base respectively, with 5 bases between them. The CDR3 has 12 residues. Germline V lookup: CDR1 SEHNR, CDR2 FQNEAQ (reference sequence). The CDR3 DNA is TGTGCCAGCAGCCCGTGGAACACTGAAGCTTTCTTT. Its translation is CASSPWNTEAFF.

The V call is TRBV6-1, the J call TRBJ1-2, with 7 bases that match TRBD1. The CDR3 is 13 amino acids. Germline V gene sequence: CDR1 MNHNS, CDR2 SASEGT. The ends lost 11 bases at V and 0 bases at J; junction bases unmatched: 6. Here the CDR3 reads CAAGGLTNYGYTF. In DNA form, the CDR3 reads TGTGCCGCAGGGGGGTTAACTAACTATGGCTACACCTTC.

This clonotype came up many times. The rearrangement links TRBV9 to TRBJ1-1; 7 nucleotides match TRBD1. The CDR3 has 15 amino acids. Germline V lookup: CDR1 SGDLS, CDR2 YYNGEE. V shed 4 bases, J shed 5 bases, and the junction held 11 bases outside the gene matches. CDR3 in DNA: TGTGCCAGCAGCCTCCAGACAGGGATCGAGACTGAAGCTTTCTTT. It yields the protein CASSLQTGIETEAFF.

The CDR3 nucleotides read TGCGCCAGCAGCCGGACTAGCGGGGGGGCGCGAGTCATTCAGTACTTC. The encoded protein is CASSRTSGGARVIQYF. V and J are TRBV5-1 and TRBJ2-4, with 15 bases matching TRBD2. V was clipped by 4 bases and J by 9 bases; unmatched bases: 8. The length of the CDR3 is 16 residues. Looked up from germline, CDR1 is SGHRS and CDR2 is YFSETQ.

The gene calls are TRBV20-1 and TRBJ1-5, with D possibly being TRBD1 (5 bases). This CDR3 comprises 15 residues. Germline V gives CDR1 DFQATT, CDR2 SNEGSKA (reference sequence). Trimming took 0 bases from V and 0 from J, leaving 9 bases between them. The CDR3 sequence is CSAREQGNSNQPQHF. CDR3 in DNA: TGCAGTGCTAGAGAGCAGGGCAATAGCAATCAGCCCCAGCATTTT.

This clonotype was seen ten or more times. V usage is TRBV6-5 and J usage is TRBJ1-2; D remains unclear. Germline V gene sequence: CDR1 MNHEY, CDR2 SVGAGI. V dropped 0 bases and J dropped 7 bases, with 9 bases sitting between them. This CDR3 has 13 amino acids. The CDR3 sequence: CASSYSIRSGYTF. DNA for the CDR3: TGTGCCAGCAGTTACTCGATTCGTTCTGGCTACACCTTC.

At least ten counts were recorded for this clonotype. V gene TRBV2 combines with J gene TRBJ2-7; TRBD1 matches at 7 bases. This CDR3 spans 14 amino acids. With 8 bases clipped from V and 0 bases from J, the junction kept 7 bases outside the gene matches. Germline V lookup: CDR1 SNHLY, CDR2 FYNNEI. The CDR3 region is CASHVGTASYEQYF. In DNA form, the CDR3 reads TGTGCCAGCCATGTCGGGACAGCCTCCTACGAGCAGTACTTC.

The table lists this clonotype with a few counts. The V gene is TRBV6-1, the J gene TRBJ1-3; TRBD1 matches at 7 bases. J lost 4 bases, V lost 5 bases, and 11 bases had no gene match. CDR1 and CDR2 (germline): MNHNS, SASEGT. The CDR3 loop spans 16 amino acids. The DNA of the CDR3 is TGTGCCAGCAGTTCCCCTACAGGGGAGTACGGAAACACCATATATTTT. This encodes CASSSPTGEYGNTIYF.

The chain combines TRBV9 with TRBJ1-1, with no clear D. V gave up 4 bases and J gave up 11 bases, with 15 bases separating them. The CDR3 is made up of 12 amino acids. The germline V gene encodes CDR1 SGDLS and CDR2 YYNGEE. The CDR3 here is CASSPLVSAAFF. CDR3 DNA sequence: TGTGCCAGCAGCCCCCTAGTCTCGGCCGCTTTCTTT.

This clonotype has more than one count but fewer than ten. The rearrangement joins TRBV10-3 to TRBJ2-3; tentative D call: TRBD1 (6 bases). There are 13 residues in the CDR3. The V gene's germline CDR1 is ENHRY and CDR2 SYGVKD. The V end was cut by 10 bases, the J end by 1 base, with 12 bases between. The CDR3 is CATTGTRTDTQYF. CDR3 DNA: TGTGCCACTACAGGGACGCGCACAGATACGCAGTATTTT.

At least ten counts were recorded for this clonotype. The V call is TRBV10-3, the J call TRBJ2-1; 8 nucleotides align to TRBD1. The germline CDR1 and CDR2 sequences are ENHRY and SYGVKD. The length of the CDR3 is 13 residues. V shed 6 bases, J shed 7 bases, and the junction held 5 bases outside the gene matches. In DNA form, the CDR3 reads TGTGCCATCAGGGACAGGGCCGGTAATGAGCAGTTCTTC. Protein product: CAIRDRAGNEQFF.

The CDR3 sequence: CASNNAGPSYEQYF. The CDR3 DNA sequence: TGTGCCAGTAACAACGCAGGACCCTCCTACGAGCAGTACTTC. This chain links TRBV19 with TRBJ2-7, with D unresolved. Germline assignment: CDR1 LNHDA and CDR2 SQIVND (reference sequence). The CDR3 sequence is 14 residues long. V gave up 7 bases and J gave up 0 bases, with 13 bases separating them.

The chain has TRBV28 and TRBJ2-3; TRBD2 aligns across 8 bases. This CDR3 is 15 amino acids long. V gave up 5 bases and J gave up 6 bases; unmatched junction bases: 10. Per germline, CDR1 MDHEN and CDR2 SYDVKM. CDR3 nucleotides: TGTGCCAGCAGTCCACGGGGCGGGGGGAGTGATACGCAGTATTTT. Encoded protein: CASSPRGGGSDTQYF.

There are many counts of this clonotype. V is TRBV27 and J is TRBJ1-2; no firm D call. CDR1 is MNHEY, CDR2 SMNVEV, per germline (reference sequence). V shed 6 bases and J shed 8 bases, with 19 bases lying between them. The CDR3 sequence is 14 residues long. CDR3 loop: CASSPRAADGGYTF. The CDR3 DNA sequence: TGTGCCAGCAGCCCCCGGGCCGCCGATGGAGGCTACACCTTC.

This clonotype has only a few counts. The chain uses TRBV10-2 and TRBJ1-3; D ambiguous. The CDR3 sequence is 16 residues long. In germline, CDR1 is WSHSY, CDR2 SAAADI. Trimming removed 0 bases from V and 0 bases from J, with 9 bases in between. The CDR3 here is CASSESDRSSGNTIYF. The CDR3 DNA reads as TGCGCCAGCAGTGAGTCGGACCGGAGCTCTGGAAACACCATATATTTT.

This clonotype has a handful of counts. This chain links TRBV10-3 with TRBJ1-5; D may be TRBD1 (6 bases). This CDR3 is built from 16 residues. The germline V gene has CDR1 ENHRY and CDR2 SYGVKD. The V and J ends lost 5 bases and 3 bases respectively, with 17 bases between them. CDR3 residues: CAISKGYRDHNQPQHF. The CDR3 coding sequence is TGTGCCATCAGTAAAGGGTACAGGGACCACAATCAGCCCCAGCATTTT.

The chain combines TRBV20-1 with TRBJ2-5, with D possibly being TRBD2 (6 bases). Trimming cost V 3 bases and J 6 bases, with 17 bases left between them. This CDR3 is 14 amino acids long. CDR1 is DFQATT, CDR2 SNEGSKA, per germline (reference sequence). The CDR3 DNA reads as TGCAGTGCTAGCCCTAGCGCCTTCCGGAAGACCCAGTACTTC. Amino acids: CSASPSAFRKTQYF.

This clonotype was seen at least ten times. The rearrangement links TRBV6-1 to TRBJ1-1; unclear D gene. There are 13 residues in the CDR3. Looked up from germline, CDR1 is MNHNS and CDR2 is SASEGT. Trimming pared 1 base from V and 4 bases from J, leaving 7 bases between. This chain's CDR3 is CASSEVGSTEAFF. As DNA, the CDR3 is TGTGCCAGCAGTGAAGTAGGGTCCACTGAAGCTTTCTTT.

This clonotype has a count of ten or more. The rearrangement joins TRBV20-1 to TRBJ1-1; D unclear. CDR3 size: 11 residues. Trimming removed 4 bases from V and 2 bases from J, with 5 bases in between. CDR1 is DFQATT, CDR2 SNEGSKA, per germline (reference sequence). CDR3 DNA sequence: TGCAGTGCTATCACAAACACTGAAGCTTTCTTT. It yields the protein CSAITNTEAFF.

This clonotype showed up just once. The J gene is TRBJ1-6, the V gene TRBV9; D is unclear. The germline gives CDR1 SGDLS, CDR2 YYNGEE. The length of the CDR3 is 15 residues. V was shortened by 3 bases and J by 9 bases, with 16 bases between the two germline ends. CDR3 DNA: TGTGCCAGCAGCGCCAGCAGATTGGGTAGTTCACCCCTCCACTTT. Encoded protein: CASSASRLGSSPLHF.